These T cell receptor beta chains were read from a single sample in a study of OX40 agonist ivuxolimab in advanced cancers. Generated by immunoSEQ multiplex PCR, the TCRdb table keeps only in-frame clones and is missing some. The sample lists tens of thousands of clones, around 90% occurring once. Sequencing used CD4+ or CD8+ T cells sorted from blood, obtained in a trial of the OX40 agonist ivuxolimab. Receptors were obtained from an adult with an advanced solid tumor such as melanoma, head and neck, liver or kidney cancer. Both conserved end residues are part of each CDR3. D genes are given only for firm matches. Not all rows give a size; the values are once, few, many and, for expanded clones, a class.

clone size,V gene,J gene,D gene,CDR3 DNA,CDR3 protein
.,TRBV28,TRBJ2-3,TRBD2,TGTGCCAGCCCTCGGTTGACTAGCGGGAGATTAGATACGCAGTATTTT,CASPRLTSGRLDTQYF
.,TRBV4-3,TRBJ1-1,TRBD1,TGCGCCAGCAATTCAGGGGGGGGCTTATCGGGAGCTTTCTTT,CASNSGGGLSGAFF
.,TRBV7-6,TRBJ1-6,.,TGTGCCAGCAGCGTCTTCTGGGGTTCACCCCTCCACTTT,CASSVFWGSPLHF
.,TRBV4-3,TRBJ2-1,TRBD2,TGCGCCAGCAGCCGAGACCTGCTAGCGGGAGAACCTCAGACCTACAATGAGCAGTTCTTC,CASSRDLLAGEPQTYNEQFF
.,TRBV6-1,TRBJ1-4,TRBD1,TGTGCCAGCAGTGCCCTAGGGACAGGGAACGAAAAACTGTTTTTT,CASSALGTGNEKLFF
.,TRBV7-2,TRBJ2-1,.,TGTGCCAGCAGCTTTGGTACCACCGCCTACAATGAGCAGTTCTTC,CASSFGTTAYNEQFF
once,TRBV5-1,TRBJ2-7,.,TGCGCCAGCAGCAGGGTCTCCGCCTACGAGCAGTACTTC,CASSRVSAYEQYF
.,TRBV9,TRBJ2-5,TRBD1,TGTGCCAGCAGCGCGGACAGGGGGAGGGAGACCCAGTACTTC,CASSADRGRETQYF
.,TRBV11-1,TRBJ1-2,.,TGTGCCAGCAGCCGCGACGGGGGCGATGGCTACACCTTC,CASSRDGGDGYTF
.,TRBV5-1,TRBJ2-5,TRBD2,TGCGCCAGCAGCTTGGCCGGTAGCGGGACCCAAGAGACCCAGTACTTC,CASSLAGSGTQETQYF
few,TRBV7-9,TRBJ1-2,.,TGTGCCAGCAGCTTGATCACAGGGACTGGTGGCTACACCTTC,CASSLITGTGGYTF
.,TRBV27,TRBJ2-5,TRBD2,TGTGCCAGCAGTTATCCAGCGGGAGCAGAGACCCAGTACTTC,CASSYPAGAETQYF
.,TRBV29-1,TRBJ2-1,.,TGCAGCGCCGAAGGGGGGCAGAAGTCCATTAATGAGCAGTTCTTC,CSAEGGQKSINEQFF
.,TRBV10-3,TRBJ2-7,.,TGTGCCATCAGTGAGAACCCTTCCTACGAGCAGTACTTC,CAISENPSYEQYF
.,TRBV18,TRBJ2-7,TRBD1,TGTGCCAGCTCACCAGGACAGGGGGATCCCTACGAGCAGTACTTC,CASSPGQGDPYEQYF
once,TRBV28,TRBJ1-5,.,TGTGCCAGCAGACTGGATGGGCCCCAGCATTTT,CASRLDGPQHF
.,TRBV20-1,TRBJ2-7,.,TGCAGTGCTAGGGGACCCTACGAGCAGTACTTC,CSARGPYEQYF
.,TRBV9,TRBJ2-3,TRBD1,TGTGCCAGCAGCATTGGACAGGGCAAGGCCGCAGATACGCAGTATTTT,CASSIGQGKAADTQYF
.,TRBV11-2,TRBJ1-5,TRBD1,TGTGCCAGCAGCCATAACCGGGACAGGGGCCAGCCCCAGCATTTT,CASSHNRDRGQPQHF
.,TRBV28,TRBJ2-7,TRBD2,TGTGCCAGCTCCCTTGATGCTAGCGGATCCTACGAGCAGTACTTC,CASSLDASGSYEQYF
.,TRBV28,TRBJ2-7,.,TGTGCCAGCAGTTTATTGACCAAACAGGGCGGCGAGCAGTACTTC,CASSLLTKQGGEQYF
.,TRBV7-9,TRBJ2-7,.,TGTGCCAGCAGCTTATTTGAAGGGCACGAGCAGTACTTC,CASSLFEGHEQYF
once,TRBV28,TRBJ1-5,.,TGTGCCAGCAGTCCGGGACAGCCCCAGCATTTT,CASSPGQPQHF
.,TRBV9,TRBJ2-1,.,TGTGCCAGCAGCGAAACGGACGACAATGAGCAGTTCTTC,CASSETDDNEQFF
.,TRBV6-4,TRBJ2-1,.,TGTGCCAGACTCTATATTTGGCGGGATTATGAGCAGTTCTTC,CARLYIWRDYEQFF
.,TRBV6-1,TRBJ2-5,.,TGTGCCAGCTTGTTACAAGAGACCCAGTACTTC,CASLLQETQYF